The 4 T cell receptor beta chains given below trace back to one sample, sequenced in a study of spatial heterogeneity in lung cancer. In TCRdb, the 5' RACE reads were re-called with MiXCR into one record per CDR3 protein. The repertoire consists of tens of thousands of distinct CDR3 sequences, with 8% to 9% occurring once and the leading ten covering around 16%. Time point: sample taken at primary tumor resection. Whole RNA, which was extracted from tumor, nontumor lung tissue or frozen PBMC, was sequenced without any cell sorting. The sample consisted of PBMCs, taken at surgery. These receptors came from a female donor with early-stage non-small cell lung cancer.

The gene calls are TRBV7-8 and TRBJ1-2, with a tentative D call TRBD1 (5 bases). This CDR3 has 14 residues. Trimming took off 2 bases at V and 4 bases at J, with 11 bases between the two ends. Germline V lookup: CDR1 SGHVS, CDR2 FQNEAQ. The CDR3 is CASSLSDSLYGYTF. The CDR3 DNA reads TGTGCCAGCAGCTTAAGTGACAGCCTCTATGGCTACACCTTC.

This clonotype was counted only a few times. The chain carries TRBV5-1 and TRBJ2-7; no definite D call. The length of the CDR3 is 15 residues. V shed 4 bases and J shed 0 bases, with 14 bases lying between them. Germline CDR1 reads SGHRS; CDR2 reads YFSETQ. CDR3 region: CASSPNPGFSYEQYF. The CDR3 DNA sequence: TGCGCCAGCAGCCCCAACCCCGGGTTCTCCTACGAGCAGTACTTC. Using reference TRBV5-1 and TRBJ2-7 for the parts outside the CDR3, the full variable domain is KAGVTQTPRYLIKTRGQQVTLSCSPISGHRSVSWYQQTPGQGLQFLFEYFSETQRNKGNFPGRFSGRQFSNSRSEMNVSTLELGDSALYLCASSPNPGFSYEQYFGPGTRLTVT.

This clonotype has more than one count but fewer than ten. The chain recombines TRBV20-1 with TRBJ2-2, with 11 bases matching TRBD2. Germline V gives CDR1 DFQATT, CDR2 SNEGSKA (reference sequence). J gave up 7 bases and V 0 bases, and 10 bases lay outside the gene matches. This CDR3 comprises 17 residues. DNA of the CDR3: TGCAGTGCTAGAGACCTACCTAGCGGGAGGTTTAGCGGGGAGCTGTTTTTT. Encoded protein: CSARDLPSGRFSGELFF.

This clonotype turned up a few times. J is TRBJ2-7 and V is TRBV6-5, with a tentative D call TRBD1 (6 bases). Trimming took 5 bases from V and 1 from J, leaving 18 bases between them. The CDR3 loop spans 16 amino acids. Germline V gives CDR1 MNHEY, CDR2 SVGAGI. This CDR3 is CASSSPGRGLSYEQYF. The CDR3 nucleotides read TGTGCCAGCAGTAGCCCGGGCAGGGGCCTTTCCTACGAGCAGTACTTC.